Listed below are T cell receptor beta chains from one sample, sequenced in a study of T-cell memory formation after mild COVID-19. TCRdb used MiXCR to reprocess the 5' RACE reads, holding one entry per CDR3 protein. This sample has around 100,000 distinct CDR3 sequences, with approximately 22% found just once. The sequencing sample was made of PBMCs or a T cell subset sorted from them (not recorded which). The receptors originated from a man between 18 and 29 years old who had mild COVID-19 (a few samples of this study predate the infection). Cell type and time point are not known. Both conserved end residues are trimmed from each CDR3. D genes are given only for firm matches. The listing skips clone size in some rows; elsewhere it reads once, few, many or a size class.

j_call: TRBJ1-1; d_call: NA; clone_size: NA; v_call: TRBV6-5; cdr3_aa: ASSPQGTTEAF
j_call: TRBJ1-1; d_call: NA; clone_size: few; v_call: TRBV6-2/TRBV6-3; cdr3_aa: ASSYLGNEAF
j_call: TRBJ1-2; d_call: TRBD1; clone_size: NA; v_call: TRBV7-9; cdr3_aa: ASSLGTGGNYGYT
j_call: TRBJ2-5; d_call: TRBD1; clone_size: few; v_call: TRBV27; cdr3_aa: ASSLGQGASETQY
j_call: TRBJ2-2; d_call: NA; clone_size: NA; v_call: TRBV7-6; cdr3_aa: ASSLTQGGGTGELF
j_call: TRBJ2-3; d_call: TRBD2; clone_size: few; v_call: TRBV7-3; cdr3_aa: ASSQTSGGGDTQY
j_call: TRBJ1-6; d_call: NA; clone_size: NA; v_call: TRBV28; cdr3_aa: ASSLSQSSYNSPLH
j_call: TRBJ1-5; d_call: NA; clone_size: NA; v_call: TRBV29-1; cdr3_aa: SVARDSNQPQH
j_call: TRBJ2-1; d_call: TRBD1; clone_size: once; v_call: TRBV5-1; cdr3_aa: ASSPTGVYEQF
j_call: TRBJ2-7; d_call: NA; clone_size: few; v_call: TRBV6-2/TRBV6-3; cdr3_aa: ASRHLRDNYEQY
j_call: TRBJ2-5; d_call: TRBD1; clone_size: NA; v_call: TRBV6-5; cdr3_aa: ASSLDRGGETQY
j_call: TRBJ2-4; d_call: NA; clone_size: few; v_call: TRBV6-2/TRBV6-3; cdr3_aa: ASSYGSPTEKY
j_call: TRBJ2-1; d_call: NA; clone_size: few; v_call: TRBV7-9; cdr3_aa: ASQDNEQF
j_call: TRBJ2-1; d_call: NA; clone_size: NA; v_call: TRBV27; cdr3_aa: ASSFGTGLFNEQF
j_call: TRBJ2-3; d_call: NA; clone_size: few; v_call: TRBV4-3; cdr3_aa: ASSQDSSTDTQY
j_call: TRBJ2-4; d_call: TRBD2; clone_size: NA; v_call: TRBV4-1; cdr3_aa: ASSQESGAGVLGIQY
j_call: TRBJ1-2; d_call: TRBD1; clone_size: few; v_call: TRBV9; cdr3_aa: ASSVDSRGYDYGYT
j_call: TRBJ2-5; d_call: NA; clone_size: NA; v_call: TRBV7-9; cdr3_aa: ASSLKVQETQY
j_call: TRBJ1-3; d_call: TRBD1; clone_size: NA; v_call: TRBV13; cdr3_aa: ASSVTGANSGNTIY
j_call: TRBJ1-1; d_call: NA; clone_size: NA; v_call: TRBV15; cdr3_aa: ATSRVTTPNTEAF
j_call: TRBJ1-1; d_call: NA; clone_size: NA; v_call: TRBV29-1; cdr3_aa: SVEEVNTEAF
j_call: TRBJ2-7; d_call: TRBD2; clone_size: NA; v_call: TRBV4-1; cdr3_aa: ASSPVVAGNYEQY